Each of the 10 T cell receptor beta chains below was sequenced from the same sample in a study of blood T cell repertoires in COVID-19. Libraries were prepared by immunoSEQ multiplex PCR; TCRdb keeps only in-frame clonotypes and omits some of them. The table lists 90,000 to 150,000 clones, 75% to 85% of them singletons. Sequenced material: peripheral blood. The receptors here all came from a woman older than 75 with acute or convalescent COVID-19.

V and J are TRBV5-1 and TRBJ1-1; D is unresolved. V lost 4 bases and J lost 4, with 11 bases in between. The germline V gene encodes CDR1 SGHRS and CDR2 YFSETQ. CDR3 length: 13 amino acids. Written as DNA, the CDR3 is TGCGCCAGCAGCGAGGGTTTCGGCACTGAAGCTTTCTTT. Translation gives CASSEGFGTEAFF.

The chain couples TRBV9 to TRBJ2-5; TRBD1 aligns across 7 bases. CDR1 is SGDLS, CDR2 YYNGEE, per germline. V lost 4 bases to trimming and J lost 4 bases; unmatched junction nucleotides: 7. The CDR3 loop spans 14 amino acids. In DNA form, the CDR3 reads TGTGCCAGCAGCACCACGACAGGGTTAGAGACCCAGTACTTC. The encoded protein is CASSTTTGLETQYF.

The rearrangement links TRBV7-9 to TRBJ1-1, with 8 bases identical to TRBD1. Germline loops: CDR1 SEHNR, CDR2 FQNEAQ (reference sequence). Trimming cost V 5 bases and J 0 bases; bases outside gene matches: 8. The CDR3 covers 16 residues. CDR3 amino acids: CASSTRTGTVNTEAFF. CDR3 in DNA: TGTGCCAGCAGCACACGGACAGGGACTGTGAACACTGAAGCTTTCTTT.

This clone was observed a single time. The rearrangement links TRBV4-3 to TRBJ2-3; 8 positions agree with TRBD2. With 4 bases clipped from V and 1 base from J, the junction kept 10 bases outside the gene matches. This CDR3 is built from 17 residues. Germline-derived CDR1 and CDR2 are LGHNA and YSLEER. Here the CDR3 DNA reads TGCGCCAGCAGCCCCTCCCCCAGTAGCGGGGGCACAGATACGCAGTATTTT. Amino acid sequence: CASSPSPSSGGTDTQYF.

This clone was observed a few times. The chain is built from TRBV6-5 and TRBJ1-3; the match to TRBD1 covers 8 bases. Losses at the gene ends were 6 bases for V and 4 bases for J; bases not matched to a gene: 8. This CDR3 is 15 amino acids long. The germline V gene has CDR1 MNHEY and CDR2 SVGAGI. In DNA form, the CDR3 reads TGTGCCAGCAGCCCAGAGGGACAGGTGGGAAACACCATATATTTT. The encoded protein is CASSPEGQVGNTIYF.

The gene calls are TRBV6-6 and TRBJ1-6; 7 positions match TRBD1. The CDR3 runs 14 residues. Germline V gene data show CDR1 as MNHNY and CDR2 as SVGAGI (reference sequence). After removal of 4 bases from V and 7 bases from J, the junction contained 4 bases not matched to a gene. The CDR3 nucleotides read TGTGCCAGCAGTTCGACAGGGTTAAATTCACCCCTCCACTTT. Translating it yields CASSSTGLNSPLHF.

The genes are TRBV9 and TRBJ2-1; no definite D call. Germline V gene data show CDR1 as SGDLS and CDR2 as YYNGEE. CDR3 length equals 13 residues. Between the trimmed V and J ends, which lost 0 bases and 6 bases, there was a span of 7 bases. CDR3 nucleotide sequence: TGTGCCAGCAGCGTAGGGAGCTCCAATGAGCAGTTCTTC. The encoded protein is CASSVGSSNEQFF.

Turning to this clone: An end of the junction does not agree with germline; a read error may underlie this. The gene calls are TRBV11-3 and TRBJ1-2; D remains unclear. The germline CDR1 and CDR2 sequences are SGHNT and YENEEA. This CDR3 has 10 amino acids. CDR3 sequence: CASRFPEGAF. The CDR3 DNA sequence: TGTGCCAGCAGGTTCCCCGAGGGAGCCTTC.

The gene calls are TRBV28 and TRBJ2-7; D remains unclear. V lost 3 bases and J lost 6, with 9 bases in between. CDR1 and CDR2 from the germline V gene are MDHEN and SYDVKM. The CDR3 loop spans 12 amino acids. Here the CDR3 reads CASSFYPSEQYF. CDR3 nucleotides: TGTGCCAGCAGTTTCTACCCCTCCGAGCAGTACTTC.

V is TRBV18 and J is TRBJ2-1; 14 bases are shared with TRBD2. CDR1 and CDR2 (germline): KGHSH, LQKENI. The CDR3 contains 16 residues. Germline trimming cut 8 bases from V and 0 bases from J; bases unmatched to any gene: 3. CDR3 residues: CASTGTSGSSYNEQFF. CDR3 bases: TGTGCCAGCACAGGGACTAGCGGGAGCTCCTACAATGAGCAGTTCTTC.